The clone carrying this TCR beta chain occurred a few times. The antigen remains unidentified. Expressed TCRB transcripts were sequenced, since all the RNA that had been isolated was reverse transcribed. Sequencing was performed with immunoSEQ multiplex PCR; in TCRdb, only in-frame clones are kept and a portion is missing. The sample gives nearly 350,000 clones, roughly 8% of which show up once; less than 0.5% is in the top ten. The sample originates from a study of beta chain features in type 1 diabetes. Study context: Healthy donors and patients had similar age, gender and cell yields. Study observations and caveats: Lower insertion and higher deletion counts appeared at VDJ junctions in type 1 diabetes patients.

The CDR3 has 16 amino acids. V gave up 5 bases and J gave up 1 base; unmatched junction bases: 11. CDR1 SGHTA and CDR2 FQGNSA come from the germline V gene. The sample consisted of central memory CD4+ T cells from blood. The gene calls are TRBV7-2 and TRBJ2-7; 7 positions agree with TRBD1. The clonotype was recovered from a woman younger than 30 in good health. CDR3: CASSRGQAGGSYEQYF. Written as DNA, the CDR3 is TGTGCCAGCAGCAGAGGACAGGCTGGTGGTTCCTACGAGCAGTACTTC.